What follows describes a single T cell receptor beta chain. The data were taken from a study of technical replicates of blood from a handful of donors. The V end was cut by 2 bases, the J end by 7 bases, with 15 bases between. Germline V gene lookup returns CDR1 MNHEY and CDR2 SVGAGI. This CDR3 has 14 residues. Generated by immunoSEQ multiplex PCR, the TCRdb table keeps only in-frame clones and is missing some. This sample carries roughly 50,000 clones, 93% of them seen once, and the ten largest clones take 4.2%. The gene calls are TRBV6-5 and TRBJ2-7; D might be TRBD2 (5 bases). This sequence originates from a human donor in good health. Some clones in this sample may be carry-over from other donors' samples. Sequencing was carried out using PBMCs. In nucleotides, the CDR3 is TGTGCCAGCAGTTACGGTGAGGGAATTCGGGAGCAGTACTTC. It specifies CASSYGEGIREQYF.